The next 18 T cell receptor beta chains were all read from a single sample in a study of glioma-infiltrating T cells after dendritic cell vaccination. The repertoire was sequenced with immunoSEQ multiplex PCR; TCRdb's copy has only in-frame clones and lacks some. The sample contains around 90,000 clones, 81% of which appear only once. The sample's time point: after dendritic cell vaccination, including at tumor progression/relapse. The source was blood, collected after dendritic cell vaccination. The receptors were gathered from a human donor with glioblastoma.

This chain joins TRBV2 and TRBJ1-2; D gene unclear. CDR1 and CDR2 from the germline V gene are SNHLY and FYNNEI. CDR3 length: 13 amino acids. Deletions cut 6 bases from V and 6 bases from J, with 14 bases between. The CDR3 reads CASSPQRLNGYTF. CDR3 coding DNA: TGTGCCAGCAGCCCACAGAGATTAAATGGCTACACCTTC.

This clone was recorded a few times. The rearrangement links TRBV15 to TRBJ1-5; D uncertain. Germline V gene sequence: CDR1 LNHNV, CDR2 YYDKDF (reference sequence). This CDR3 region has 12 residues. The V end was cut by 5 bases, the J end by 5 bases, with 7 bases between. DNA for the CDR3: TGTGCCACCAGCCTCGGGTATCAGCCCCAGCATTTT. Amino acid sequence: CATSLGYQPQHF.

The chain is built from TRBV5-1 and TRBJ1-2; D gene uncertain. CDR3 size: 13 residues. Germline V lookup: CDR1 SGHRS, CDR2 YFSETQ. The germline V and J ends were trimmed by 4 bases and 2 bases, with 9 bases remaining between them. The CDR3 protein is CASSQGGNYGYTF. CDR3 nucleotides: TGCGCCAGCAGCCAAGGAGGGAACTATGGCTACACCTTC.

A note on this clone: A junction end diverges from the germline sequence, so it may reflect a read error. This rearrangement joins TRBV7-9 to TRBJ1-2, with 8 bases that match TRBD1. Germline V gene lookup returns CDR1 SEHNR and CDR2 FQNEAQ (reference sequence). There are 15 residues in the CDR3. CDR3 region: CASSLVQGAKYGYTF. CDR3 DNA: TGTGCCAGCAGCTTAGTCCAGGGGGCTAAATATGGCTACACCTTC.

On this clone: This specimen includes other DNA sequences encoding the same CDR3. The gene calls are TRBV5-1 and TRBJ1-5; D uncertain. The CDR3 is made up of 15 amino acids. Germline V CDR1 and CDR2: SGHRS, YFSETQ. The germline V and J ends were trimmed by 0 bases and 0 bases, with 7 bases remaining between them. The CDR3 sequence: CASSLDGGSNQPQHF. The CDR3 nucleotides read TGCGCCAGCAGCTTGGACGGTGGTAGCAATCAGCCCCAGCATTTT.

V is TRBV6-1 and J is TRBJ2-7; D ambiguous. Germline V gene lookup returns CDR1 MNHNS and CDR2 SASEGT. The V and J ends lost 0 bases and 9 bases respectively, with 18 bases between them. The CDR3 length is 15 residues. The CDR3 protein is CASSEAGVEERRQYV. CDR3 DNA: TGTGCCAGCAGTGAAGCCGGAGTCGAGGAAAGACGGCAGTACGTC.

The chain is built from TRBV18 and TRBJ2-5, with 8 nucleotides matching TRBD1. The CDR3 is made up of 14 amino acids. The V gene end was trimmed by 2 bases and the J gene end by 5 bases; junction bases not matched to a gene: 4. CDR1 KGHSH and CDR2 LQKENI come from the germline V gene. DNA of the CDR3: TGTGCCAGCTCACCAACAGGGGGTGAGGAGACCCAGTACTTC. This sequence encodes CASSPTGGEETQYF.

The V gene is TRBV27, the J gene TRBJ1-1; D is perhaps TRBD1 (5 bases). The CDR3 loop spans 15 amino acids. CDR1 and CDR2 (germline): MNHEY, SMNVEV (reference sequence). The ends were cut back, 6 bases at V and 6 bases at J, with 20 bases in the middle. In DNA form, the CDR3 reads TGTGCCAGCAGCTCCCCGGGTGGGGGGTTGTCTGAAGCTTTCTTT. This translates into CASSSPGGGLSEAFF.

A remark on this clone: Other DNA sequences in the sample encode the same CDR3. This chain links TRBV13 with TRBJ2-5; D might be TRBD2 (6 bases). Trimming removed 6 bases at V and 9 bases at J, with 17 bases between. This CDR3 region has 13 residues. Germline V CDR1 and CDR2: PRHDT, FYEKMQ (reference sequence). CDR3 coding DNA: TGTGCCAGCAGTCCCCAACGGACGGGGGCCCAGTACTTC. Its translation: CASSPQRTGAQYF.

This clone was detected a few times. This chain connects TRBV15 to TRBJ2-6; 9 bases align to TRBD1. The junction had 8 bases not matched to a gene; V was cut back by 5 bases and J by 0 bases. CDR1 is LNHNV and CDR2 is YYDKDF in the germline V gene (reference sequence). This CDR3 has 18 amino acids. The CDR3 is CATSYPETGGSGANVLTF. The CDR3 region has the DNA TGTGCCACCAGCTATCCGGAGACAGGGGGCTCTGGGGCCAACGTCCTGACTTTC.

The chain uses TRBV5-6 and TRBJ1-6; D is unresolved. Germline lookup yields CDR1 SGHDT and CDR2 YYEEEE. Trimming removed 1 base at V and 9 bases at J, with 5 bases between. The CDR3 totals 12 residues. In nucleotides, the CDR3 is TGTGCCAGCAGCTTGACAGCTTCACCCCTCCACTTT. The encoded protein is CASSLTASPLHF.

V is TRBV27 and J is TRBJ1-6; weak D call: TRBD1 (6 bases). V was clipped by 5 bases and J by 8 bases, with 16 bases between them. The CDR3 consists of 15 residues. CDR1 is MNHEY, CDR2 SMNVEV, per germline (reference sequence). The CDR3 nucleotides are TGTGCCAGCAGTCCAATACAGGGTCAAGATTCACCCCTCCACTTT. Amino acid sequence: CASSPIQGQDSPLHF.

The chain's CDR3 is CASSQASNYGYTF. DNA for the CDR3: TGTGCCAGCAGCCAAGCCTCTAACTATGGCTACACCTTC. This chain links TRBV14 with TRBJ1-2; no clear D gene. Germline V gives CDR1 SGHDN, CDR2 FVKESK. V lost 1 base and J lost 0, with 3 bases in between. CDR3 length: 13 residues.

This chain connects TRBV28 to TRBJ1-2; unclear D gene. Germline V gives CDR1 MDHEN, CDR2 SYDVKM. This CDR3 spans 17 amino acids. Trimming left V 5 bases short and J 2 bases short, with 21 bases between. In nucleotides, the CDR3 is TGTGCCAGCAGTCTCCCCTTTGCCCAGGCAACGAACTATGGCTACACCTTC. Translated: CASSLPFAQATNYGYTF.

On this clone itself: Other nucleotide sequences in the sample specify the same CDR3. This chain joins TRBV2 and TRBJ1-2, with unresolved D. With 4 bases removed from V and 3 bases from J, the gap between germline ends came to 12 bases. Germline loops: CDR1 SNHLY, CDR2 FYNNEI. The CDR3 extends over 14 amino acids. The CDR3 reads CASSGETGYYGYTF. In DNA form, the CDR3 reads TGTGCCAGCAGTGGAGAGACGGGATACTATGGCTACACCTTC.

This chain joins TRBV5-1 and TRBJ2-3, with 12 bases identical to TRBD2. This CDR3 is 18 amino acids long. The junction had 11 bases not matched to a gene; V was cut back by 5 bases and J by 1 base. Germline values: CDR1 SGHRS, CDR2 YFSETQ. The CDR3 reads CASSRSLAGGQGTDTQYF. The CDR3, as DNA: TGCGCCAGCAGTCGGAGTCTAGCGGGGGGGCAGGGCACAGATACGCAGTATTTT.

The chain recombines TRBV5-4 with TRBJ2-2; D unresolved. Germline V gene sequence: CDR1 SGHNT, CDR2 YYREEE (reference sequence). V was cut by 2 bases and J by 0 bases, with 5 bases left in between. The CDR3 has 14 residues. The CDR3: CASSFAPNTGELFF. DNA of the CDR3: TGTGCCAGCAGCTTCGCGCCGAACACCGGGGAGCTGTTTTTT. The full variable domain, in which reference TRBV5-4 and TRBJ2-2 provide the parts outside the CDR3, is ETGVTQSPTHLIKTRGQQVTLRCSSQSGHNTVSWYQQALGQGPQFIFQYYREEENGRGNFPPRFSGLQFPNYSSELNVNALELDDSALYLCASSFAPNTGELFFGEGSRLTVL.

The rearrangement uses TRBV18 and TRBJ1-1, with a possible D match to TRBD1 (6 bases). Trimming stripped 3 bases from V and 10 bases from J, with 15 bases between. Germline V CDR1 and CDR2: KGHSH, LQKENI. The CDR3 covers 13 residues. The CDR3 protein is CASSPTDTQGAFF. In DNA, the CDR3 is TGTGCCAGCTCACCTACGGACACACAGGGAGCTTTCTTT.